Sequencing of this T cell receptor (beta chain) was carried out in a study of T cell repertoires in cytomegalovirus infection. Looked up from germline, CDR1 is SGHVS and CDR2 is FNYEAQ. The CDR3 runs to 16 residues. MiXCR, applied by TCRdb to the reads, yields one record per CDR3 protein. The table records approximately 910,000 distinct CDR3 sequences, approximately 31% of them present only once. To note about this clonotype: Its specificity is not known. The junction shows a germline mismatch at one end, possibly a read error.

The source was cultured CD8+ T cells from PBMCs, collected from culture after CMV antigen stimulation. The source is a human donor in good health (CMV status not recorded). Some clones in this sample may be carry-over from other donors' samples. The genes are TRBV7-6 and TRBJ2-1; D remains ambiguous. The CDR3 nucleotides are TGTGCTAGCAGCTTAGTTGGGCGTTCTCCCTACAATGAGCAGTTCTTC. It codes for CASSLVGRSPYNEQFF.